Listed below are T cell receptor beta chains from one sample, sequenced in a study of Ad26.COV2.S vaccination and SARS-CoV-2 variants. This table comes from immunoSEQ multiplex PCR, and its TCRdb copy is limited to in-frame clones, with some not included. The table includes roughly 680,000 clones, 89% detected once. This specimen was peripheral blood, taken in a trial of Ad26.COV2.S vaccine versus placebo. These receptors were obtained from a person between 18 and 65 years old who received the Ad26.COV2.S COVID-19 vaccine or a placebo. Each CDR3 is given with its conserved first and last residue. D genes are given only for firm matches. Not all rows give a size; the values are once, few, many and, for expanded clones, a class.

clone size	V gene	J gene	D gene	CDR3 protein	CDR3 DNA
-	TRBV15	TRBJ1-6	-	CATSRGKGSPLHF	TGTGCCACCAGCAGAGGGAAGGGTTCACCCCTCCACTTT
-	TRBV27	TRBJ2-1	TRBD2	CASSSTWLAGMGEQFF	TGTGCCAGCAGTTCGACGTGGCTAGCGGGTATGGGTGAGCAGTTCTTC
-	TRBV6-5	TRBJ2-1	-	CASSLARTPGGEQFF	TGTGCCAGCAGTTTAGCGCGAACCCCGGGTGGTGAGCAGTTCTTC
-	TRBV24-1	TRBJ2-5	TRBD2	CATSDSGGTKGTQYF	TGTGCCACCAGTGATTCGGGAGGGACTAAGGGGACCCAGTACTTC
-	TRBV6-1	TRBJ2-7	TRBD1	CASSEWGQGTYEQYF	TGTGCCAGCAGTGAATGGGGACAGGGGACCTACGAGCAGTACTTC
-	TRBV18	TRBJ2-2	TRBD2	CASSPGLGGTGELFF	TGTGCCAGCTCACCGGGACTAGGGGGAACCGGGGAGCTGTTTTTT
-	TRBV5-1	TRBJ1-1	TRBD1	CASRPDRGWTEAFF	TGCGCCAGCAGACCCGACAGGGGGTGGACTGAAGCTTTCTTT
once	TRBV19	TRBJ1-5	TRBD1	CASNRQGYDNQPQHF	TGTGCCAGCAACCGACAGGGCTATGACAATCAGCCCCAGCATTTT
-	TRBV5-4	TRBJ1-5	-	CASSLGPTNQPQHF	TGTGCCAGCAGCTTAGGACCAACCAATCAGCCCCAGCATTTT
-	TRBV7-2	TRBJ2-7	-	CASNVGWGYEQYF	TGTGCCAGCAACGTGGGCTGGGGTTACGAGCAGTACTTC
-	TRBV4-2	TRBJ2-1	TRBD2	CASSPGSSGGSGDNEQFF	TGTGCCAGCAGCCCCGGGAGTAGCGGGGGTTCGGGGGACAATGAGCAGTTCTTC
-	TRBV2	TRBJ1-5	-	CASSDQVDNQPQHF	TGTGCCAGCAGTGACCAGGTTGACAATCAGCCCCAGCATTTT
-	TRBV5-5	TRBJ2-1	-	CASSLEQNSYNEQFF	TGTGCCAGCAGCTTGGAACAGAACTCCTACAATGAGCAGTTCTTC
-	TRBV12-3/TRBV12-4	TRBJ1-1	-	CASRAQGGKAFF	TGTGCCAGCAGAGCTCAGGGAGGTAAAGCTTTCTTT
-	TRBV6-6	TRBJ1-1	-	CASSYRGADTEAFF	TGTGCCAGCAGTTACCGGGGCGCGGACACTGAAGCTTTCTTT
-	TRBV7-2	TRBJ2-1	TRBD2	CASSPASGYNEQFF	TGTGCCAGCAGCCCCGCTAGCGGTTACAATGAGCAGTTCTTC
once	TRBV10-3	TRBJ1-6	-	CAISDVGSYNSPLHF	TGTGCCATCAGTGATGTGGGCTCCTATAATTCACCCCTCCACTTT
-	TRBV13	TRBJ2-7	TRBD1	CASRRPGQGLYEQYF	TGTGCCAGCAGACGTCCGGGACAGGGGTTGTACGAGCAGTACTTC
-	TRBV4-3	TRBJ1-6	-	CASSQDTDRSSPLHF	TGCGCCAGCAGCCAAGACACGGACCGCAGTTCCCCCCTCCACTTT
-	TRBV20-1	TRBJ2-1	-	CSARTEREQFF	TGCAGTGCTAGGACCGAGCGGGAGCAGTTCTTC
-	TRBV5-1	TRBJ2-7	-	CASKSGTTRTYEQYF	TGCGCCAGCAAGTCCGGGACAACCCGTACCTACGAGCAGTACTTC
-	TRBV4-3	TRBJ1-6	TRBD1	CASSQDRVVTYNSPLHF	TGCGCCAGCAGCCAGGACAGGGTTGTAACCTATAATTCACCCCTCCACTTT
-	TRBV25-1	TRBJ2-7	-	CASSEYSGLAEQYF	TGTGCCAGCAGTGAATACAGCGGGTTAGCGGAGCAGTACTTC
-	TRBV7-7	TRBJ2-2	-	CASSPDLTGWGELFF	TGTGCTAGCAGCCCAGACCTAACTGGGTGGGGGGAGCTGTTTTTT
-	TRBV7-9	TRBJ1-1	-	CASSSTENTEAFF	TGTGCCAGCAGCTCCACAGAGAACACTGAAGCTTTCTTT
-	TRBV6-5	TRBJ2-7	-	CASSNGHYYEQYF	TGTGCCAGCAGTAACGGGCATTATTACGAGCAGTACTTC
-	TRBV27	TRBJ1-1	-	CASSPLTPNTEAFF	TGTGCCAGCAGTCCCCTGACACCGAACACTGAAGCTTTCTTT
-	TRBV6-5	TRBJ2-1	TRBD2	CASSWGEGLRNTEQFF	TGTGCCAGCAGTTGGGGGGAGGGTCTTAGGAACACTGAGCAGTTCTTC
-	TRBV23-1	TRBJ1-5	-	CASSHHGKGRQPQHF	TGCGCCAGCAGTCACCATGGGAAGGGGCGGCAGCCCCAGCATTTT
-	TRBV3-1/TRBV3-2	TRBJ2-7	-	CASSQSGRGYEQYF	TGTGCCAGCAGCCAGTCGGGACGGGGATACGAGCAGTACTTC
few	TRBV6-5	TRBJ2-1	-	CASSPFWSSYNEQFF	TGTGCCAGCAGTCCATTCTGGAGCTCCTACAATGAGCAGTTCTTC
-	TRBV5-1	TRBJ2-7	TRBD1	CASSQDRVLTYEQYF	TGCGCCAGCAGCCAAGACAGGGTCCTAACCTACGAGCAGTACTTC
-	TRBV28	TRBJ1-4	-	CASSLRGGGATNEKLFF	TGTGCCAGCAGTTTGCGGGGAGGTGGAGCCACTAATGAAAAACTGTTTTTT
-	TRBV19	TRBJ1-6	-	CARADSKGVTYNSPLHF	TGTGCCAGGGCAGACAGTAAGGGTGTTACCTATAATTCACCCCTCCACTTT
-	TRBV19	TRBJ1-5	TRBD1	CASSIIGQVSGNQPQHF	TGTGCCAGTAGTATAATCGGACAGGTCAGCGGGAATCAGCCCCAGCATTTT
once	TRBV3-1/TRBV3-2	TRBJ1-1	-	CASSQDHGKAFF	TGTGCCAGCAGCCAAGATCATGGCAAAGCTTTCTTT
-	TRBV28	TRBJ2-1	TRBD2	CASSSSSGRAYNEQFF	TGTGCCAGCAGTTCCTCTAGCGGGAGGGCTTACAATGAGCAGTTCTTC
once	TRBV3-1/TRBV3-2	TRBJ2-7	TRBD2	CASSLSAGVTYEQYF	TGTGCCAGCAGCCTTTCTGCGGGGGTGACCTACGAGCAGTACTTC
-	TRBV20-1	TRBJ1-2	TRBD1	CSAGTGEGYTF	TGCAGTGCTGGGACAGGGGAGGGCTACACCTTC
-	TRBV7-8	TRBJ2-1	-	CASSLEGLYNEQFF	TGTGCCAGCAGCTTAGAGGGACTCTACAATGAGCAGTTCTTC
-	TRBV29-1	TRBJ1-1	-	CSVERQLNTEAFF	TGCAGCGTTGAAAGACAGCTAAACACTGAAGCTTTCTTT
-	TRBV10-3	TRBJ1-3	-	CAISEVGAAGNTIYF	TGTGCCATCAGTGAGGTGGGAGCCGCTGGAAACACCATATATTTT
-	TRBV3-1/TRBV3-2	TRBJ1-1	-	CASSTGWDTEAFF	TGTGCCAGCAGCACGGGCTGGGACACTGAAGCTTTCTTT
-	TRBV19	TRBJ2-2	TRBD2	CASRRLAGVFTGELFF	TGTGCCAGTAGACGACTAGCGGGAGTTTTTACCGGGGAGCTGTTTTTT
-	TRBV7-2	TRBJ2-2	-	CASSLAGGGTGELFF	TGTGCCAGCAGCTTAGCGGGAGGAGGCACCGGGGAGCTGTTTTTT
few	TRBV18	TRBJ1-5	TRBD1	CASSRQGGGNQPQHF	TGTGCCAGCTCACGACAGGGCGGAGGCAATCAGCCCCAGCATTTT
-	TRBV9	TRBJ2-5	-	CASSVGQQETQYF	TGTGCCAGCAGCGTAGGACAGCAAGAGACCCAGTACTTC
-	TRBV19	TRBJ1-4	TRBD1	CASSDRGITNEKLFF	TGTGCCAGTAGCGACAGGGGAATAACTAATGAAAAACTGTTTTTT
few	TRBV25-1	TRBJ1-1	-	CASSDPNTEAFF	TGTGCCAGCAGTGACCCGAACACTGAAGCTTTCTTT
-	TRBV19	TRBJ2-3	-	CASTGTSTDTQYF	TGTGCCAGTACTGGGACCAGCACAGATACGCAGTATTTT
-	TRBV19	TRBJ1-2	-	CASSIVPPLLRGYTF	TGTGCCAGTAGTATAGTGCCTCCCCTCCTTCGCGGCTACACCTTC
-	TRBV6-5	TRBJ2-7	-	CASNPGQGSYEQYF	TGTGCCAGCAACCCTGGGCAGGGGTCCTACGAGCAGTACTTC
-	TRBV6-2/TRBV6-3	TRBJ2-1	-	CASSYSSVVNEQFF	TGTGCCAGCAGTTACTCGAGTGTGGTAAACGAGCAGTTCTTC
-	TRBV6-1	TRBJ2-3	-	CASSFTATDTQYF	TGTGCCAGCAGTTTTACAGCCACAGATACGCAGTATTTT
-	TRBV11-2	TRBJ2-7	TRBD2	CASSLTSGPSYEQYF	TGTGCCAGCAGCCTCACTAGCGGCCCCTCGTACGAGCAGTACTTC
-	TRBV2	TRBJ2-3	-	CASSDQGDTQYF	TGTGCCAGCAGTGACCAGGGAGATACGCAGTATTTT